Below, one T cell receptor beta chain is given with its context. This record comes from a study of blood T cell repertoires in COVID-19. V was trimmed by 6 bases and J by 5 bases, leaving 19 bases between them. This CDR3 region has 15 residues. Germline V lookup: CDR1 LNHDA, CDR2 SQIVND (reference sequence). Assay: immunoSEQ multiplex PCR; the TCRdb copy retains only in-frame clones and omits some. The profile shows over 200,000 clones, about nine tenths of them singletons. Seattle-derived patients entered the study during active infection and were followed longitudinally. The gene calls are TRBV19 and TRBJ2-5; TRBD2 might be the D (5 bases). The TCR was taken from a person aged 18 to 35 with COVID-19, enrolled during active disease. Sequenced sample: peripheral blood. In nucleotides, the CDR3 is TGTGCCAGTAGCCCTGCCCCACGGTCGGGGGAGACCCAGTACTTC. It is translated as CASSPAPRSGETQYF.